This is a list of T cell receptor beta chains from one sample in a study of shared clonotypes between healthy human individuals. Assay: immunoSEQ multiplex PCR; the TCRdb copy retains only in-frame clones and omits some. The sample has roughly 850,000 clones; about 96% are singletons. Sequencing input: naive CD8+ T cells sorted from blood. The receptors derive from a young man in good health. CDR3s include the opening cysteine and the closing phenylalanine or tryptophan. The D gene is left open where the match is weak. Size is omitted from some rows. Given values are once, few, many or a class for expanded clones.

>TRBV12-5|TRBJ1-3|-|-
TGTGCTAGTGGCCCGAGGTTCTCTGGAAACACCATATATTTT
CASGPRFSGNTIYF
>TRBV4-1|TRBJ2-1|-|TRBD2
TGCGCCAGCAGCCCTAGCGGAAATGAGCAGTTCTTC
CASSPSGNEQFF
>TRBV7-9|TRBJ1-5|-|TRBD1
TGTGCCAGCAGCTTTGGGCAGGGGGGTTTACGTCAGCCCCAGCATTTT
CASSFGQGGLRQPQHF
>TRBV5-4|TRBJ2-1|-|-
TGTGCCAGCAGCTTGGAAGGGAATGAGCAGTTCTTC
CASSLEGNEQFF
>TRBV4-1|TRBJ2-3|-|-
TGCGCCAGCAGCCACTCAATCGGTCAAGATACGCAGTATTTT
CASSHSIGQDTQYF
>TRBV5-4|TRBJ2-1|-|TRBD2
TGTGCCAGCAGCTTTCCGGGACTAGATCCCAATGAGCAGTTCTTC
CASSFPGLDPNEQFF
>TRBV4-1|TRBJ2-7|-|TRBD2
TGCGCCAGCAGCCACCCTAGCGGGCGCTACGAGCAGTACTTC
CASSHPSGRYEQYF
>TRBV7-9|TRBJ2-7|-|-
TGTGCCAGCAGCTTAACAACCCCGAGGGTTTCCTACGAGCAGTACTTC
CASSLTTPRVSYEQYF
>TRBV30|TRBJ2-7|-|TRBD1
TGTGCCTGGAGTAGGACAGGGACGGGGTCCTACGAGCAGTACTTC
CAWSRTGTGSYEQYF
>TRBV25-1|TRBJ2-5|-|-
TGTGCCAGCAGTGACCTACACGCGCCGATCCAAGAGACCCAGTACTTC
CASSDLHAPIQETQYF
>TRBV13|TRBJ2-1|-|TRBD2
TGTGCCAGCAGCTTAGGAGCGGGAGGGAGCTCCTACAATGAGCAGTTCTTC
CASSLGAGGSSYNEQFF
>TRBV10-3|TRBJ1-2|-|-
TGTGCCATCAGTAACCAGGGGAACTATGGCTACACCTTC
CAISNQGNYGYTF
>TRBV11-2|TRBJ1-1|-|TRBD1
TGTGCCACCGGGACAGTGAACACTGAAGCTTTCTTT
CATGTVNTEAFF
>TRBV6-5|TRBJ2-7|-|TRBD2
TGTGCCAGCAGTTCCTTAGTAGCGGGAGGCTACGAGCAGTACTTC
CASSSLVAGGYEQYF
>TRBV4-3|TRBJ2-1|once|-
TGCGCCAGCAGCCAAGAAGACACCCGCAGCGATGAGCAGTTCTTC
CASSQEDTRSDEQFF
>TRBV27|TRBJ2-1|-|TRBD2
TGTGCCAGCAGCCTACTAGCGGGAGGGCCAAATGAGCAGTTCTTC
CASSLLAGGPNEQFF
>TRBV7-3|TRBJ2-7|-|TRBD2
TGTGCCATCCCAACTAGCGGGAGTATCGACGAGCAGTACTTC
CAIPTSGSIDEQYF
>TRBV5-1|TRBJ2-7|once|TRBD2
TGCGCCAGCAGCTTGGCGGCGACTAGCGGGATATACGAGCAGTACTTC
CASSLAATSGIYEQYF
>TRBV7-6|TRBJ2-7|-|-
TGTGCCAGCAGCTTAGTAGTGAACGTAAAGCTAAACGAGCAGTACTTC
CASSLVVNVKLNEQYF
>TRBV6-1|TRBJ1-5|few|TRBD1
TGTGCCAGCAGAGCTACGGACAGGCGGGGTCAGCCCCAGCATTTT
CASRATDRRGQPQHF
>TRBV9|TRBJ2-7|once|TRBD2
TGTGCCAGCAGCCCCGGACTAGCACACGAGCAGTACTTC
CASSPGLAHEQYF
>TRBV7-2|TRBJ2-1|-|-
TGTGCCAGCAGCCAGGGACAATTTTACAATGAGCAGTTCTTC
CASSQGQFYNEQFF
>TRBV27|TRBJ2-1|-|-
TGTGCCAGCAGTCCGACATCGGGGGCAGAAAACCTCTCCTACAATGAGCAGTTCTTC
CASSPTSGAENLSYNEQFF
>TRBV27|TRBJ1-1|-|-
TGTGCCAGCAGTTTTCTTGGGAGAGACACTGAAGCTTTCTTT
CASSFLGRDTEAFF
>TRBV6-1|TRBJ1-1|-|TRBD1
TGTGCCAGCAGAGCGCGGGACAGGGCGGACACTGAAGCTTTCTTT
CASRARDRADTEAFF
>TRBV13|TRBJ2-5|-|-
TGTGCCAGCAGCTTAGCCATGGGGGACCGCGACCAAGAGACCCAGTACTTC
CASSLAMGDRDQETQYF
>TRBV7-9|TRBJ2-7|-|TRBD2
TGTGCCAGCAGCTGGCGGGAGTCCTACGAGCAGTACTTC
CASSWRESYEQYF
>TRBV19|TRBJ1-5|-|TRBD1
TGTGCCAGTAGTATAGATGCCCGACAGGGAAATATGGATCAGCCCCAGCATTTT
CASSIDARQGNMDQPQHF
>TRBV4-1|TRBJ2-7|-|TRBD1
TGCGCCAGCAGCCAGGGGACAGGGGGTCCCTACGAGCAGTACTTC
CASSQGTGGPYEQYF
>TRBV7-8|TRBJ2-2|-|TRBD1
TGTGCCAGCAGCTCAAACAGGGGCGACACCGGGGAGCTGTTTTTT
CASSSNRGDTGELFF
>TRBV11-2|TRBJ2-7|-|TRBD2
TGTGCCAGCAGCAACTTAGCGGGAGGATTCTACGAGCAGTACTTC
CASSNLAGGFYEQYF
>TRBV5-1|TRBJ1-5|few|-
TGCGCCAGTCCTCCGCAGCCCCAGCATTTT
CASPPQPQHF
>TRBV29-1|TRBJ2-7|once|-
TGCAGCGTTGCGGGTACGTCCTCCTACGAGCAGTACTTC
CSVAGTSSYEQYF
>TRBV9|TRBJ2-2|few|-
TGTGCCAGCAGCGGGCGGGACGGGACCGGGGAGCTGTTTTTT
CASSGRDGTGELFF
>TRBV28|TRBJ2-7|-|-
TGTGCCAGCAGTTTGAGAGGGGGTGTTAGCCTCTACGAGCAGTACTTC
CASSLRGGVSLYEQYF
>TRBV7-9|TRBJ2-1|-|TRBD2
TGTGCCAGCAGCTACGGACTAGCGGGAAACAATGAGCAGTTCTTC
CASSYGLAGNNEQFF
>TRBV6-1|TRBJ2-7|-|-
TGTGCCAGCATTCAGACGGTGAGTTCCTACGAGCAGTACTTC
CASIQTVSSYEQYF
>TRBV28|TRBJ2-3|-|-
TGTGCCAGCAGACCACAGGGATTCCGAAGCACAGATACGCAGTATTTT
CASRPQGFRSTDTQYF
>TRBV5-6|TRBJ2-7|-|TRBD1
TGTGCCAGCAGCCCCGGGACAGGGGAAGACGAGCAGTACTTC
CASSPGTGEDEQYF
>TRBV9|TRBJ1-1|once|TRBD1
TGTGCCAGCAGCGGTCGAGGTACAGGGGTTGACACTGAAGCTTTCTTT
CASSGRGTGVDTEAFF
>TRBV27|TRBJ2-1|-|TRBD2
TGTGCCAGCAGTTTAAGTGCGGGAGACCGCCGCGATGAGCAGTTCTTC
CASSLSAGDRRDEQFF
>TRBV16|TRBJ2-7|-|-
TGTGCCAGCAGTGTCGGCGGGCAGATTTCCTACGAGCAGTACTTC
CASSVGGQISYEQYF
>TRBV4-3|TRBJ2-7|-|TRBD1
TGCGCCAGCAGCCCCTCGGACAGGGGCTCCTACGAGCAGTACTTC
CASSPSDRGSYEQYF
>TRBV6-5|TRBJ2-1|-|-
TGTGCCAGCAGTTATATCGGTGCAGGGAATGAGCAGTTCTTC
CASSYIGAGNEQFF
>TRBV4-1|TRBJ2-7|-|-
TGCGCCAGCAGCCAAGAATCAGCTAGCTCCTACGAGCAGTACTTC
CASSQESASSYEQYF
>TRBV5-5|TRBJ2-7|-|-
TGTGCCAGCAGCTTGGCGGTGGGTTACGAGCAGTACTTC
CASSLAVGYEQYF
>TRBV7-2|TRBJ2-1|-|TRBD1
TGTGCCAGCAGCCTGGACAGGCGCAATGAGCAGTTCTTC
CASSLDRRNEQFF
>TRBV10-3|TRBJ2-7|-|-
TGTGCCATCAGTGAGGAGAGCTCCTACGAGCAGTACTTC
CAISEESSYEQYF
>TRBV7-2|TRBJ2-1|-|-
TGTGCCAGCAGCTTCGAAAGTGCCGACAATGAGCAGTTCTTC
CASSFESADNEQFF
>TRBV5-1|TRBJ2-3|-|-
TGCGCCAGCAGCTTGGATCGGGACATGGGAGTAAGCACAGATACGCAGTATTTT
CASSLDRDMGVSTDTQYF
>TRBV23-1|TRBJ1-3|-|TRBD1
TGCGCCAGCAGTTCATCCGGACAGGGCGGGGAAAACACCATATATTTT
CASSSSGQGGENTIYF
>TRBV29-1|TRBJ2-1|once|TRBD2
TGCAGCGCCGAGACTAGCGGGGCATACAATGAGCAGTTCTTC
CSAETSGAYNEQFF
>TRBV20-1|TRBJ2-1|few|-
TGCAGTGCTAGAGGTTACAATGAGCAGTTCTTC
CSARGYNEQFF
>TRBV6-1|TRBJ2-1|once|-
TGTGCCAGCAGTCCTGCCAGATCGGCCTACAATGAGCAGTTCTTC
CASSPARSAYNEQFF
>TRBV5-1|TRBJ1-1|once|-
TGCGCCAGCAGCATGGGTCGGACAGCCTTTGAAGCTTTCTTT
CASSMGRTAFEAFF
>TRBV4-1|TRBJ2-7|-|TRBD2
TGCGCCAGCAGCCCCCTGACTCTAGCGGAGGGAGAGGGGGAGCAGTACTTC
CASSPLTLAEGEGEQYF